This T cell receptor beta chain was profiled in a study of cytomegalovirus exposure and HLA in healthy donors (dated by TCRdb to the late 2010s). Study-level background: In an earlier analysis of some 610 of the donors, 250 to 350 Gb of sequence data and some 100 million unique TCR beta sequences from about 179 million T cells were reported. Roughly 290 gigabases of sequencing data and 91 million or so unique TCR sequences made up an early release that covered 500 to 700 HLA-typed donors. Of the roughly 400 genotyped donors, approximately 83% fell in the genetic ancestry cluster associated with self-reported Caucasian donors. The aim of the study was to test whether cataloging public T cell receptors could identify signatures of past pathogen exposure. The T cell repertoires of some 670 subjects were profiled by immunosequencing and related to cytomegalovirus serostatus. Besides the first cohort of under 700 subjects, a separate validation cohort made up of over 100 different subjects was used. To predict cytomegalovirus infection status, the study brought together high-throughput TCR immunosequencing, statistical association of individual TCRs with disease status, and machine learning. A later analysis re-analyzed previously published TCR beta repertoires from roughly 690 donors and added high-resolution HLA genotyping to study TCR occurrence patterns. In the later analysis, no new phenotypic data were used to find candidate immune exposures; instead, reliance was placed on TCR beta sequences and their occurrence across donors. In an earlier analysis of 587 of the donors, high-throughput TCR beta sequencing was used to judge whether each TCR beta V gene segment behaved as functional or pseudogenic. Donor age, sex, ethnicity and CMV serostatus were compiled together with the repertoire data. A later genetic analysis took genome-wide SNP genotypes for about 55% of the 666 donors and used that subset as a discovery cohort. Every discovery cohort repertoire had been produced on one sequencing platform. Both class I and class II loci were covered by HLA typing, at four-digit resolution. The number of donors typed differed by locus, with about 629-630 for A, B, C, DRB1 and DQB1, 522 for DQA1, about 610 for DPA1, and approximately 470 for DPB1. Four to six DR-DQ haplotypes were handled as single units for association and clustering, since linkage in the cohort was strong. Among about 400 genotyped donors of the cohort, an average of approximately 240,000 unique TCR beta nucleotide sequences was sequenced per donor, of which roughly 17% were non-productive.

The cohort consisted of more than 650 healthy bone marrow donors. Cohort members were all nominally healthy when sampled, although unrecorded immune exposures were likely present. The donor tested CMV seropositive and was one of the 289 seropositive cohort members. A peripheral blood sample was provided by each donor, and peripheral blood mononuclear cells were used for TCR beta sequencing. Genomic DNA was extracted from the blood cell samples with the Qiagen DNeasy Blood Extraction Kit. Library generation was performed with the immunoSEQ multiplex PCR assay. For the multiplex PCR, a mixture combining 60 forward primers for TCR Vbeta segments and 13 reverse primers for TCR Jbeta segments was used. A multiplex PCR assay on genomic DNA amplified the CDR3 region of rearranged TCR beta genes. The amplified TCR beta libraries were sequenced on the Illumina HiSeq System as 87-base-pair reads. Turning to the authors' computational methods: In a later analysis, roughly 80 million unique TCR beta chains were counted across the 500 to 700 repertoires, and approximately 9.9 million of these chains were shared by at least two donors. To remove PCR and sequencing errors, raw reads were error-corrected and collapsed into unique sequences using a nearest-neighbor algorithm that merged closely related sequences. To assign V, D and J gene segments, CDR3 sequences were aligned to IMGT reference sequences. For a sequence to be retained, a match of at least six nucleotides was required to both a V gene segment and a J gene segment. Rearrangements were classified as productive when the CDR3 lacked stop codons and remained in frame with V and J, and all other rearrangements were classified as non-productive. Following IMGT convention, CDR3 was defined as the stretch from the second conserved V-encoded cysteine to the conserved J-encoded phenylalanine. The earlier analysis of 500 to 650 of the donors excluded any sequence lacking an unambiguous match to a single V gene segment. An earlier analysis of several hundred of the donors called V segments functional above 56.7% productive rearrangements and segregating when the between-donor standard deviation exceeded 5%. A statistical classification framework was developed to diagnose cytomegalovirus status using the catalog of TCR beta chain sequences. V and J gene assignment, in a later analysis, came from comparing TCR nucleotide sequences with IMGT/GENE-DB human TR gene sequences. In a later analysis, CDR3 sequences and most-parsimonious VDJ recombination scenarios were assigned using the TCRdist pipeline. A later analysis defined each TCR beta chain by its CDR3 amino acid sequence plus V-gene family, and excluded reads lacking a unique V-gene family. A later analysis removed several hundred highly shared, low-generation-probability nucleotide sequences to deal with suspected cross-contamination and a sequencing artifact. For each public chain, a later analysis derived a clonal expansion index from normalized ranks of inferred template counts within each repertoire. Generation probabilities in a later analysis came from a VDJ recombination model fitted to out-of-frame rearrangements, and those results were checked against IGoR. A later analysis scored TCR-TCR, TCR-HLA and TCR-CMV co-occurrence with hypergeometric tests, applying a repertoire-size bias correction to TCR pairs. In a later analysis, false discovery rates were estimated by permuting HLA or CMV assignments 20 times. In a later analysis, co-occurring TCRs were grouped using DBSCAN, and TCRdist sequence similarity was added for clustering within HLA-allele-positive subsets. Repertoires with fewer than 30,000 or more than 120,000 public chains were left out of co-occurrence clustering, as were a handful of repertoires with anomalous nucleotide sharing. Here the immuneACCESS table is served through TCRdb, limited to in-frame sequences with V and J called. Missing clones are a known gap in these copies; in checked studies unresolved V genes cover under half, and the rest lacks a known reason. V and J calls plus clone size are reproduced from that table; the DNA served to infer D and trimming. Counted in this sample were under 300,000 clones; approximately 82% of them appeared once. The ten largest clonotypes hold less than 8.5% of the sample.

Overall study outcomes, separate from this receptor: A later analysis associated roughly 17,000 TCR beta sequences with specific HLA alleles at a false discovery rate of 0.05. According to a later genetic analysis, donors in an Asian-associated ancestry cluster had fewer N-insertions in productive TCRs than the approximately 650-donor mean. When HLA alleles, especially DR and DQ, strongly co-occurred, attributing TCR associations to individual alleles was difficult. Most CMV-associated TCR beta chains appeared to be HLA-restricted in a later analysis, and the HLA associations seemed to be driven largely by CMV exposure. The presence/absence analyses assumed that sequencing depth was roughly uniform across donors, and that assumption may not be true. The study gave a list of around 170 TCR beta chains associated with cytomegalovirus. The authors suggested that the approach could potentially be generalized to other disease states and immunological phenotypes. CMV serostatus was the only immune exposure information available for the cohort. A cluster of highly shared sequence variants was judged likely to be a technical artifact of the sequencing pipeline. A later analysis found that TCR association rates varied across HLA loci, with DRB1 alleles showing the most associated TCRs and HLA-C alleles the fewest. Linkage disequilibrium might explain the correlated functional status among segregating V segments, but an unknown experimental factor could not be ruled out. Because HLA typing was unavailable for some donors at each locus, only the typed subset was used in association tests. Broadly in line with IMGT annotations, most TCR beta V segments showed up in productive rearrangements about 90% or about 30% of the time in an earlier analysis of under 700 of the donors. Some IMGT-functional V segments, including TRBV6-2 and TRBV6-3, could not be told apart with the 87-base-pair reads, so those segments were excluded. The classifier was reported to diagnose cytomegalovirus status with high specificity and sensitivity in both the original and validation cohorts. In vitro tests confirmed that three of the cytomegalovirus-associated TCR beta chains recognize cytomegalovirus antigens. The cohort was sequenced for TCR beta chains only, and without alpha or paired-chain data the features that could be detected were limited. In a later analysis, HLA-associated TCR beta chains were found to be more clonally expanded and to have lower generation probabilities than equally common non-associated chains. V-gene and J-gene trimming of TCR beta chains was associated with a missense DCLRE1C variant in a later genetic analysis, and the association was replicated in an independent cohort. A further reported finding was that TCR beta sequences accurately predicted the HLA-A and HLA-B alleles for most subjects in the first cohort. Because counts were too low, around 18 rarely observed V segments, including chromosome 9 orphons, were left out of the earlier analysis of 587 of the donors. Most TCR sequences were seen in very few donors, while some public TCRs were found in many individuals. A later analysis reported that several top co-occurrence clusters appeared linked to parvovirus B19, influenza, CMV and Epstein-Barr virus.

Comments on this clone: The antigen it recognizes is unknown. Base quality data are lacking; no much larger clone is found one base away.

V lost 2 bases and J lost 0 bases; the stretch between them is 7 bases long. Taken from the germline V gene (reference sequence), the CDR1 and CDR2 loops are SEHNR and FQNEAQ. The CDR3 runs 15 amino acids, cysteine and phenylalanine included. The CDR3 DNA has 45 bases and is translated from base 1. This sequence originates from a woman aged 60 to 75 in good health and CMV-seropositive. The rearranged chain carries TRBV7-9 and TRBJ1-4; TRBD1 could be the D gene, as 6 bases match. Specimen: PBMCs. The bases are TGTGCCAGCAGCTTAAAGGGGGCAACTAATGAAAAACTGTTTTTT. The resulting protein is CASSLKGATNEKLFF.